This passage covers 19 T cell receptor beta chains from one sample sequenced in a study of blood T cell repertoires in COVID-19. The data were produced by immunoSEQ multiplex PCR, yet TCRdb's version contains in-frame clones alone and is incomplete. The table shows under 100,000 clones, with 65% to 85% occurring only once. The material sequenced was peripheral blood. The source of these receptors is a man at least 80 years old with active or convalescent COVID-19.

Ten or more counts support this clone. The same CDR3 also results from other DNA sequences found in this sample. The CDR3 DNA reads TGCGCCAGCAGTGAGTCGGGACACCGAAATCAGCCCCAGCATTTT. Translating it yields CASSESGHRNQPQHF. The chain links TRBV10-2 to TRBJ1-5; perhaps TRBD1 as D (6 bases). V lost 0 bases, J lost 4 bases, and 10 bases lay in between. This CDR3 region has 15 residues. Looked up from germline, CDR1 is WSHSY and CDR2 is SAAADI.

The V gene is TRBV10-3, the J gene TRBJ1-2; unclear D gene. The CDR3 covers 13 residues. Trimming removed 3 bases from V and 4 bases from J, with 9 bases in between. Germline-derived CDR1 and CDR2 are ENHRY and SYGVKD. This CDR3 reads CAISEEGLYGYTF. CDR3 coding DNA: TGTGCCATCAGTGAAGAGGGCCTCTATGGCTACACCTTC.

This clone was detected only once. The J gene is TRBJ1-5, the V gene TRBV3-1 (or the pseudogene TRBV3-2), with a weak D call TRBD1 (6 bases). The CDR3 has 15 amino acids. Germline V CDR1 and CDR2: LGHDT, YNNKEL (reference sequence). V was clipped by 0 bases and J by 5 bases, with 11 bases between them. CDR3 residues: CASSQDWAGDQPQHF. The CDR3 nucleotides are TGTGCCAGCAGCCAAGATTGGGCAGGGGATCAGCCCCAGCATTTT.

In nucleotides, the CDR3 is TGTGCCAGCAGCCAATACAGGAGCACCGGGGAGCTGTTTTTT. This translates into CASSQYRSTGELFF. The chain links TRBV3-1 (or the pseudogene TRBV3-2) to TRBJ2-2, with D perhaps matching TRBD1 (5 bases). The CDR3 loop spans 14 amino acids. Trimming took 2 bases from V and 4 from J, leaving 8 bases between them. Looked up from germline, CDR1 is LGHDT and CDR2 is YNNKEL (reference sequence).

Only one count was recorded for this clone. J is TRBJ1-6 and V is TRBV28; D ambiguous. Trimming took off 5 bases at V and 6 bases at J, with 17 bases between the two ends. Per the germline V gene, CDR1 is MDHEN and CDR2 is SYDVKM. CDR3 size: 16 residues. CDR3 bases: TGTGCCAGCAGTCCCCCAGGACCGAGGGCTAATTCACCCCTCCACTTT. This encodes CASSPPGPRANSPLHF.

The V call is TRBV18, the J call TRBJ1-6; possibly TRBD1 for D (6 bases). The CDR3 totals 15 residues. The V end was cut by 2 bases, the J end by 6 bases, with 11 bases between. Per germline, CDR1 KGHSH and CDR2 LQKENI. Here the CDR3 DNA reads TGTGCCAGCTCACCAAGTCCGGACAGTAATTCACCCCTCCACTTT. Its protein product is CASSPSPDSNSPLHF.

The chain links TRBV28 to TRBJ1-6; D ambiguous. V lost 6 bases to trimming and J lost 13 bases, with 22 bases between them. Germline CDR1 and CDR2: MDHEN and SYDVKM. The length of the CDR3 is 15 residues. CDR3 DNA sequence: TGTGCCAGCAGCCGAGGGATAGGAGAATTCACGCCCCTCCACTTT. It yields the protein CASSRGIGEFTPLHF.

This chain connects TRBV5-1 to TRBJ2-5, with D tentatively TRBD1 (5 bases). The CDR3 spans 14 residues. V gave up 2 bases and J gave up 2 bases, with 10 bases separating them. Germline lookup yields CDR1 SGHRS and CDR2 YFSETQ. Here the CDR3 reads CASSFWTKQETQYF. The CDR3 DNA is TGCGCCAGCAGCTTTTGGACAAAGCAAGAGACCCAGTACTTC.

The gene calls are TRBV5-1 and TRBJ2-7; D perhaps matches TRBD2 (5 bases). Germline CDR1 reads SGHRS; CDR2 reads YFSETQ. Trimming left V 0 bases short and J 5 bases short, with 6 bases between. This CDR3 comprises 12 residues. As DNA, the CDR3 is TGCGCCAGCAGCTTGGGGGAGCACGAGCAGTACTTC. Its translation is CASSLGEHEQYF.

The chain joins TRBV2 to TRBJ2-1; the D gene is possibly TRBD2 (5 bases). The CDR3 has 13 residues. V lost 8 bases to trimming and J lost 4 bases, with 12 bases between them. Germline assignment: CDR1 SNHLY and CDR2 FYNNEI. CDR3 sequence (DNA): TGTGCCAGCGCGAAGGGCGGGTACAATGAGCAGTTCTTC. Protein: CASAKGGYNEQFF.

The rearrangement links TRBV3-1 (or the pseudogene TRBV3-2) to TRBJ2-7; 9 bases map to TRBD2. CDR1 and CDR2 from the germline V gene are LGHDT and YNNKEL (reference sequence). There are 16 residues in the CDR3. The trim removed 4 bases at V and 3 bases at J, leaving 10 bases unmatched. This CDR3 is CASSLPNSGGLYEQYF. CDR3 nucleotide sequence: TGTGCCAGCAGCCTCCCCAATAGCGGGGGACTCTACGAGCAGTACTTC.

This clone has just one count. The chain carries TRBV4-2 and TRBJ1-1; 9 nucleotides match TRBD1. In germline, CDR1 is LGHNA, CDR2 YNFKEQ. V was clipped by 0 bases and J by 3 bases; unmatched bases: 2. The CDR3 sequence is 15 residues long. The CDR3 sequence: CASSQEQGADTEAFF. CDR3 nucleotide sequence: TGTGCCAGCAGCCAAGAACAGGGGGCCGACACTGAAGCTTTCTTT.

With respect to this clone: In the same sample, other DNA sequences code for this CDR3. The chain recombines TRBV7-3 with TRBJ1-2; D is perhaps TRBD1 (6 bases). V dropped 5 bases and J dropped 4 bases, with 17 bases sitting between them. The length of the CDR3 is 15 residues. Germline V lookup: CDR1 SGHTA, CDR2 FQGTGA. In DNA, the CDR3 is TGTGCCAGCAGCCGCGCGGGGGGGCCCGCCTATGGCTACACCTTC. Protein: CASSRAGGPAYGYTF. Complete variable domain (other parts from reference TRBV7-3 and TRBJ1-2): GAGVSQTPSNKVTEKGKYVELRCDPISGHTALYWYRQSLGQGPEFLIYFQGTGAADDSGLPNDRFFAVRPEGSVSTLKIQRTERGDSAVYLCASSRAGGPAYGYTFGSGTRLTVV.

This clone was seen only a few times. J is TRBJ1-2 and V is TRBV6-5; D unclear. CDR1 MNHEY and CDR2 SVGAGI come from the germline V gene. Trimming cost V 5 bases and J 6 bases, with 13 bases left between them. This CDR3 has 13 residues. In DNA form, the CDR3 reads TGTGCCAGCAGTCGAGGGAGCGGCGATGGCTACACCTTC. Its translation: CASSRGSGDGYTF.

The chain has TRBV5-5 and TRBJ2-2; TRBD2 matches 7 bases. The CDR3 runs 14 residues. V lost 0 bases and J lost 6; bases outside the gene matches: 2. In germline, CDR1 is SGHKS, CDR2 YYEKEE (reference sequence). CDR3 in amino acids: CASSLVGRAGELFF. For the CDR3, the DNA is TGTGCCAGCAGCTTGGTAGGGAGGGCCGGGGAGCTGTTTTTT.

In nucleotides, the CDR3 is TGTGCCAGCAGCACAACAACAGGGGAGGCTTTCTTT. Protein product: CASSTTTGEAFF. This chain joins TRBV27 and TRBJ1-1, with TRBD1 matching 7 bases. Germline CDR1 reads MNHEY; CDR2 reads SMNVEV (reference sequence). Trimming at V came to 6 bases and at J to 11 bases, leaving 9 bases not matched to a gene. The CDR3 covers 12 residues.

The chain couples TRBV7-2 to TRBJ2-3, with TRBD2 matching 9 bases. CDR1 and CDR2 (germline): SGHTA, FQGNSA. The CDR3 length is 17 residues. The ends lost 4 bases at V and 1 base at J; junction bases unmatched: 9. Here the CDR3 reads CASSSLQRGAGTDTQYF. As DNA, the CDR3 is TGTGCCAGCAGCTCCCTCCAGCGGGGGGCAGGCACAGATACGCAGTATTTT.

The gene calls are TRBV18 and TRBJ2-5; 12 bases map to TRBD2. J was trimmed by 5 bases and V by 3 bases; bases with no gene match: 7. Looked up from germline, CDR1 is KGHSH and CDR2 is LQKENI. This CDR3 contains 16 residues. CDR3 nucleotides: TGTGCCAGCTCACCCACCCTAGCGGGGGGGATGGAGACCCAGTACTTC. Translating gives CASSPTLAGGMETQYF. Looking up the rest from reference TRBV18 and TRBJ2-5 gives the full variable domain: NAGVMQNPRHLVRRRGQEARLRCSPMKGHSHVYWYRQLPEEGLKFMVYLQKENIIDESGMPKERFSAEFPKEGPSILRIQQVVRGDSAAYFCASSPTLAGGMETQYFGPGTRLLVL.

The genes are TRBV7-2 and TRBJ2-3, with D perhaps matching TRBD2 (5 bases). Deletions cut 1 base from V and 4 bases from J, with 9 bases between. There are 14 residues in the CDR3. Germline CDR1 and CDR2: SGHTA and FQGNSA. CDR3 nucleotides: TGTGCCAGCAGCTTAGGAGGGCGGGCAGATACGCAGTATTTT. Its protein is CASSLGGRADTQYF.